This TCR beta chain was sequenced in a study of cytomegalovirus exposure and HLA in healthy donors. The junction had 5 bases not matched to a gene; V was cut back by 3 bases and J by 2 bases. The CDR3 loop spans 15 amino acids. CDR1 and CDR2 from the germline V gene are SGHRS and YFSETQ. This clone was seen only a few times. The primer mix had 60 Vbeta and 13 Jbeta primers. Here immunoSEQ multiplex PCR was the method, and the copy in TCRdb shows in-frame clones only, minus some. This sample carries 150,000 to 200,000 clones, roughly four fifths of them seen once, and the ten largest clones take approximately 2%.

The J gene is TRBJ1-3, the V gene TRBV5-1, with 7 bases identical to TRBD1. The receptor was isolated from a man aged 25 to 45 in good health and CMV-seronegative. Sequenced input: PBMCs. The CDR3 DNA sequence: TGCGCCAGCAGCTCGACAGGGTCGGCTGGAAACACCATATATTTT. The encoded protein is CASSSTGSAGNTIYF.